One sample yielded the 10 T cell receptor beta chains listed below, sequenced in a study of CD8 T cells in ankylosing spondylitis. MiXCR, run by TCRdb on the 5' RACE reads, gives a single entry per CDR3 protein. This repertoire shows about 90,000 distinct CDR3 sequences, more than 25% found once; its top ten account for 55% to 75%. The sample consisted of blood, either unsorted or a sorted T cell fraction (not recorded which). The receptors derive from a male donor with ankylosing spondylitis or in good health (not recorded which).

In this sample, this clonotype turned up a few times. The gene calls are TRBV4-1 and TRBJ2-1, with 11 bases that match TRBD2. J was trimmed by 8 bases and V by 3 bases; bases with no gene match: 3. Germline V gene lookup returns CDR1 MGHRA and CDR2 YSYEKL. This CDR3 has 14 residues. The CDR3 nucleotides are TGCGCCAGCAGCCATCTAGCGGGGGGTGATGAGCAGTTCTTC. Its protein is CASSHLAGGDEQFF.

The rearrangement links TRBV7-9 to TRBJ2-7; 9 bases match TRBD1. The CDR3 consists of 13 residues. The V segment lost 5 bases and the J segment 3 bases; nucleotides outside the gene matches: 2. Germline V gene lookup returns CDR1 SEHNR and CDR2 FQNEAQ (reference sequence). The CDR3 loop reads CASSRDRDYEQYF. The DNA of the CDR3 is TGTGCCAGCAGCCGGGACAGGGACTACGAGCAGTACTTC.

The CDR3 spells CASSLEPSGGETQYF. As DNA, the CDR3 is TGTGCCAGCAGCTTAGAACCTAGCGGGGGTGAGACCCAGTACTTC. The V and J genes are TRBV7-7 and TRBJ2-5; 10 positions match TRBD2. Trimming cost V 1 base and J 5 bases; bases outside gene matches: 4. This CDR3 has 15 residues. The germline gives CDR1 SSHAT, CDR2 FNYEAQ (reference sequence). Combining the CDR3 with reference TRBV7-7 and TRBJ2-5 gives the whole variable domain GAGVSQSPRYKVTKRGQDVTLRCDPISSHATLYWYQQALGQGPEFLTYFNYEAQPDKSGLPSDRFSAERPEGSISTLTIQRTEQRDSAMYRCASSLEPSGGETQYFGPGTRLLVL.

The V call is TRBV20-1, the J call TRBJ2-3; D remains ambiguous. Trimming shortened V by 4 bases and J by 5 bases, and 22 bases separated the two germline ends. CDR3 length: 16 residues. Germline CDR1 DFQATT, CDR2 SNEGSKA (reference sequence). CDR3 amino acids: CSATAPGRVLVDTQYF. CDR3 coding DNA: TGCAGTGCTACCGCCCCAGGCCGGGTTTTGGTAGATACGCAGTATTTT.

This chain links TRBV12-3 or TRBV12-4 with TRBJ2-2; 7 bases line up with TRBD2. The CDR3 is made up of 16 amino acids. With 6 bases clipped from V and 1 base from J, the junction kept 8 bases outside the gene matches. Here the CDR3 DNA reads TGTGCCAGCAGGGGGCCGCTAGCGGTGAACACCGGGGAGCTGTTTTTT. Translation gives CASRGPLAVNTGELFF.

J is TRBJ2-3 and V is TRBV7-2, with D unresolved. Looked up from germline, CDR1 is SGHTA and CDR2 is FQGNSA. This CDR3 region has 14 residues. V was cut by 5 bases and J by 2 bases, with 11 bases left in between. CDR3 protein: CASSAEQTTDTQYF. The CDR3 coding sequence is TGTGCCAGCAGCGCGGAACAGACCACAGATACGCAGTATTTT.

This clonotype was seen more than once but under ten times. V gene TRBV28 combines with J gene TRBJ2-1; 12 bases fit TRBD1. This CDR3 is 17 amino acids long. CDR1 and CDR2 from the germline V gene are MDHEN and SYDVKM. V lost 4 bases and J lost 0; bases outside the gene matches: 4. Here the CDR3 reads CASSSGQGAPSYNEQFF. The CDR3 nucleotides are TGTGCCAGCAGTTCGGGACAGGGGGCCCCCTCCTACAATGAGCAGTTCTTC.

This clonotype has just a few counts. This chain joins TRBV20-1 and TRBJ1-1, with unresolved D. Germline assignment: CDR1 DFQATT and CDR2 SNEGSKA (reference sequence). CDR3 size: 15 residues. V gave up 0 bases and J gave up 0 bases, with 11 bases separating them. CDR3 nucleotides: TGCAGTGCTAGAGATCCCCAGGCGGTGAACACTGAAGCTTTCTTT. Translation gives CSARDPQAVNTEAFF.

A few counts support this clonotype. This chain uses TRBV7-9 with TRBJ2-1; TRBD2 agrees at 7 bases. This CDR3 contains 15 residues. V lost 5 bases and J lost 8; bases outside the gene matches: 12. CDR1 and CDR2 (germline): SEHNR, FQNEAQ (reference sequence). CDR3 region: CASSVGLVAVYEQFF. CDR3 in DNA: TGTGCCAGCAGCGTAGGACTAGTGGCGGTATATGAGCAGTTCTTC.

In its sample, this clonotype was seen many times. The chain carries TRBV5-1 and TRBJ1-2, with D perhaps matching TRBD1 (5 bases). This CDR3 spans 14 amino acids. Trimming took off 0 bases at V and 1 base at J, with 7 bases between the two ends. Germline CDR1 reads SGHRS; CDR2 reads YFSETQ. CDR3 sequence (DNA): TGCGCCAGCAGCTTGGTCGGGGGTAACTATGGCTACACCTTC. Translating it yields CASSLVGGNYGYTF.